This T cell receptor (beta chain) was captured by sequencing in a study of blood T cell repertoires in COVID-19. Study-level background: Researchers got acute and convalescent COVID-19 samples from the United States, Italy and Spain. The cDNA or gDNA used as material had been derived from T cells, B-cell-depleted T cells, or PBMCs.

As handled by the study authors: Amplifying reference gene primers gave estimates of nucleated cell counts. Libraries were prepared by immunoSEQ multiplex PCR; TCRdb keeps only in-frame clonotypes and omits some of them. V and J calls plus clone size are reproduced from that table; the DNA served to infer D and trimming. The table includes about 140,000 clones, around three quarters detected once. The CDR3 runs 14 residues. This sequence joins TRBV21-1 and TRBJ1-5. TRBV21-1 represents a pseudogene. The source is a man in his fifties or sixties with acute or convalescent COVID-19. Sequencing was carried out using peripheral blood. Here the CDR3 DNA reads TGTGCCAGCAGCAAACGAGAGGGGAGGCAGCCCCAGCATTTT. Amino acid sequence: CASSKREGRQPQHF.